The 14 T cell receptor beta chains reported below all come from one sample, sequenced in a study of OX40 agonist ivuxolimab in advanced cancers. Profiled with immunoSEQ multiplex PCR; TCRdb holds only in-frame clones, not every one. The sample lists tens of thousands of clones, roughly 90% occurring once. Here the sequenced sample was CD4+ or CD8+ T cells sorted from blood, taken in a trial of the OX40 agonist ivuxolimab. These receptors were collected from an adult with an advanced solid tumor such as melanoma, head and neck, liver or kidney cancer.

This chain joins TRBV9 and TRBJ2-2, with D hard to call. The CDR3 runs 12 residues. With 6 bases removed from V and 6 bases from J, the gap between germline ends came to 9 bases. The germline CDR1 and CDR2 sequences are SGDLS and YYNGEE. CDR3 coding DNA: TGTGCCAGCACCTCGTTTTCCGGGGAGCTGTTTTTT. It yields the protein CASTSFSGELFF.

CDR3: CASSGYRLTNTGELFF. The DNA for the CDR3 is TGTGCCAGCAGTGGTTACAGGCTCACGAACACCGGGGAGCTGTTTTTT. The chain uses TRBV6-4 and TRBJ2-2; D is perhaps TRBD1 (5 bases). The CDR3 spans 16 residues. Germline assignment: CDR1 MRHNA and CDR2 SNTAGT. V was pared by 4 bases and J by 0 bases, with 12 bases between.

The chain recombines TRBV28 with TRBJ2-6, with no clear D. Germline-derived CDR1 and CDR2 are MDHEN and SYDVKM. V lost 3 bases to trimming and J lost 0 bases, with 12 bases between them. CDR3 size: 17 residues. The CDR3 spells CASSLTGSYSGANVLTF. The CDR3 nucleotides read TGTGCCAGCAGTTTGACGGGCAGCTACTCTGGGGCCAACGTCCTGACTTTC.

Only one count was recorded for this clone. The chain has TRBV5-5 and TRBJ2-7, with D perhaps TRBD2 (5 bases). This CDR3 has 12 amino acids. Germline CDR1 reads SGHKS; CDR2 reads YYEKEE (reference sequence). Trimming removed 7 bases at V and 4 bases at J, with 12 bases between. CDR3 region: CASSSTGYEQYF. The DNA for the CDR3 is TGTGCCAGCTCATCTACGGGGTACGAGCAGTACTTC.

The chain employs TRBV30 and TRBJ1-5; perhaps TRBD1 as D (5 bases). V lost 5 bases, J lost 2 bases, and 13 bases lay in between. Per germline, CDR1 GTSNPN and CDR2 SVGIG (reference sequence). The CDR3 is 14 amino acids. For the CDR3, the DNA is TGTGCCTGGTCGGAGGGGCAGGGCAATCAGCCCCAGCATTTT. Protein product: CAWSEGQGNQPQHF.

J is TRBJ1-1 and V is TRBV28; TRBD1 might be the D (6 bases). V was clipped by 5 bases and J by 0 bases, with 13 bases between them. The CDR3 loop spans 15 amino acids. The germline CDR1 and CDR2 sequences are MDHEN and SYDVKM. The CDR3, as DNA: TGTGCCAGCAGTAACCGGGACACTCTGAACACTGAAGCTTTCTTT. Amino acid sequence: CASSNRDTLNTEAFF.

The J gene is TRBJ2-5, the V gene TRBV11-2, with 9 nucleotides matching TRBD2. This CDR3 is 19 amino acids long. Germline V gene lookup returns CDR1 SGHAT and CDR2 FQNNGV. V trimming: 1 base; J trimming: 1 base; junction bases outside the gene matches: 13. The CDR3 here is CASSLGWSGGRGVQETQYF. CDR3 coding DNA: TGTGCCAGCAGCTTAGGATGGAGCGGCGGGAGGGGGGTCCAAGAGACCCAGTACTTC.

J is TRBJ2-7 and V is TRBV11-2; 7 nucleotides agree with TRBD1. The junction had 2 bases not matched to a gene; V was cut back by 1 base and J by 2 bases. Germline values: CDR1 SGHAT, CDR2 FQNNGV. The CDR3 consists of 14 residues. The CDR3 DNA reads TGTGCCAGCAGCTTAGCAGACAGGGCCTACGAGCAGTACTTC. Its translation is CASSLADRAYEQYF. The full variable domain, rest sourced from reference TRBV11-2 and TRBJ2-7, is EAGVAQSPRYKIIEKRQSVAFWCNPISGHATLYWYQQILGQGPKLLIQFQNNGVVDDSQLPKDRFSAERLKGVDSTLKIQPAKLEDSAVYLCASSLADRAYEQYFGPGTRLTVT.

The chain links TRBV19 to TRBJ2-1; 7 bases map to TRBD2. J gave up 10 bases and V 6 bases, and 15 bases lay outside the gene matches. CDR3 length: 15 residues. CDR1 and CDR2 from the germline V gene are LNHDA and SQIVND (reference sequence). The DNA for the CDR3 is TGTGCCAGTAGACATATAGCGGGCTCGGCCGGAGAGCAGTTCTTC. Translated: CASRHIAGSAGEQFF.

The chain has TRBV9 and TRBJ2-1, with D possibly matching TRBD1 (5 bases). There are 13 residues in the CDR3. Germline assignment: CDR1 SGDLS and CDR2 YYNGEE. Trimming cost V 3 bases and J 5 bases, with 9 bases left between them. The chain's CDR3 is CASSAGANNEQFF. CDR3 coding DNA: TGTGCCAGCAGCGCTGGGGCTAACAATGAGCAGTTCTTC. The entire variable domain, with the rest obtained from reference TRBV9 and TRBJ2-1, is as follows: DSGVTQTPKHLITATGQRVTLRCSPRSGDLSVYWYQQSLDQGLQFLIQYYNGEERAKGNILERFSAQQFPDLHSELNLSSLELGDSALYFCASSAGANNEQFFGPGTRLTVL.

The chain links TRBV7-2 to TRBJ2-7, with TRBD2 identical over 16 bases. Trimming cost V 8 bases and J 1 base; bases outside gene matches: 8. In germline, CDR1 is SGHTA, CDR2 FQGNSA. CDR3 length: 17 residues. The CDR3 spells CASGSGTSGRASYEQYF. For the CDR3, the DNA is TGTGCCAGCGGTTCAGGGACTAGCGGGAGGGCTTCCTACGAGCAGTACTTC.

CDR3 sequence reads: CASVSVSYNEQFF. CDR3 nucleotide sequence: TGTGCCAGCGTCAGCGTATCCTACAATGAGCAGTTCTTC. The rearrangement joins TRBV2 to TRBJ2-1; D is unresolved. The CDR3 covers 13 residues. Germline CDR1 and CDR2: SNHLY and FYNNEI. Trimming cost V 8 bases and J 1 base, with 9 bases left between them.

The table lists this clone with a count of one. The CDR3 sequence is CASSLDSGETQYF. CDR3 sequence (DNA): TGTGCCAGCAGCTTAGATTCGGGAGAGACCCAGTACTTC. The chain links TRBV13 to TRBJ2-5, with unresolved D. Germline V lookup: CDR1 PRHDT, CDR2 FYEKMQ (reference sequence). CDR3 length equals 13 residues. The V end was cut by 1 base, the J end by 4 bases, with 7 bases between.

The V and J genes are TRBV29-1 and TRBJ2-7; TRBD2 is a possible D gene (5 bases). Deletions cut 8 bases from V and 6 bases from J, with 14 bases between. The CDR3 runs 11 residues. Germline values: CDR1 SQVTM, CDR2 ANQGSEA. The CDR3 here is CSTLEGSEQYF. The CDR3 nucleotides read TGCAGCACCCTCGAGGGTTCCGAGCAGTACTTC.